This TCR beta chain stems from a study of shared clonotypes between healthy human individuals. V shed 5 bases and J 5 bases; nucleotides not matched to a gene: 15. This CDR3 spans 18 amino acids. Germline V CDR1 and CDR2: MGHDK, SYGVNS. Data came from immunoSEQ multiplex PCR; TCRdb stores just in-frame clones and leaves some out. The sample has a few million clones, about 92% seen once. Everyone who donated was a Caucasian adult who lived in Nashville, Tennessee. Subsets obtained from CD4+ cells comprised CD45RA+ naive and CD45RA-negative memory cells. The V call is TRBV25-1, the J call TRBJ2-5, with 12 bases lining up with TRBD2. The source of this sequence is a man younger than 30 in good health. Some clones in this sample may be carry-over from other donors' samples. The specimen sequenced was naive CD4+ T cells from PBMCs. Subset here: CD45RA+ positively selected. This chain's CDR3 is CASSKRLAGGPVGETQYF. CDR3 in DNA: TGTGCCAGCAGTAAAAGGCTAGCGGGAGGGCCAGTAGGGGAGACCCAGTACTTC.